This TCR beta chain came from a study of cytomegalovirus exposure and HLA in healthy donors. The study, taken as a whole, reports: Later analysis associated a missense DCLRE1C variant with TCR beta V- and J-gene trimming.

13 Jbeta primers and 60 Vbeta primers were used for the PCR. Sequencing was performed with immunoSEQ multiplex PCR; in TCRdb, only in-frame clones are kept and a portion is missing. The sample lists around 67,000 clones; around 76% were seen once. J was trimmed by 2 bases and V by 3 bases; bases with no gene match: 4. This CDR3 comprises 16 residues. Germline V lookup: CDR1 SGHDT, CDR2 YYEEEE. Concerning this clone: The antigen remains undetermined.

This TCR was sampled from a woman aged 25 to 39 in good health and CMV-seropositive. The specimen was PBMCs. The J gene is TRBJ2-6, the V gene TRBV5-6; the match to TRBD2 covers 8 bases. CDR3 nucleotide sequence: TGTGCCAGCAGCTCCCCGGGAGGGGCTGGGGCCAACGTCCTGACTTTC. Protein product: CASSSPGGAGANVLTF.